Listed here is a single T cell receptor (beta chain). V trimming: 4 bases; J trimming: 2 bases; junction bases outside the gene matches: 10. The CDR3 extends over 16 amino acids. Germline V gene lookup returns CDR1 SGDLS and CDR2 YYNGEE. The assay was immunoSEQ multiplex PCR, and TCRdb's table has in-frame clones only and misses some. The profile covers about 300,000 clones, with about 85% appearing a single time and around 2% taken by the ten largest. The data were obtained in a study of blood T cell repertoires in COVID-19. This sequence was found in a woman under 40 who had been exposed to COVID-19. The sequenced sample consisted of PBMCs or T cells enriched from blood (not recorded which). The chain employs TRBV9 and TRBJ2-7; 9 nucleotides line up with TRBD2. The chain's CDR3 is CASSPSPGLATYEQYF. The DNA for the CDR3 is TGTGCCAGCAGCCCCAGTCCGGGACTAGCTACCTACGAGCAGTACTTC. Full variable domain (remainder filled in from reference TRBV9 and TRBJ2-7): DSGVTQTPKHLITATGQRVTLRCSPRSGDLSVYWYQQSLDQGLQFLIQYYNGEERAKGNILERFSAQQFPDLHSELNLSSLELGDSALYFCASSPSPGLATYEQYFGPGTRLTVT.